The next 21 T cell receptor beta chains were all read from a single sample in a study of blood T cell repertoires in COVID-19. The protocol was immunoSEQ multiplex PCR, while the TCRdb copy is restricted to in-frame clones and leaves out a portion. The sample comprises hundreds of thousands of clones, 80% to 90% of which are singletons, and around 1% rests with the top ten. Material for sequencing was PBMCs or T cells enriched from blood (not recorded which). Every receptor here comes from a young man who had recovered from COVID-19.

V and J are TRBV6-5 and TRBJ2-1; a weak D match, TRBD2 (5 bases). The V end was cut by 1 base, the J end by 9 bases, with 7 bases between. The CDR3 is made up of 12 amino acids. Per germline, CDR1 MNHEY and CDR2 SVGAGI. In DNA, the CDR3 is TGTGCCAGCAGTTACTTGGGGAGTGAGCAGTTCTTC. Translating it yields CASSYLGSEQFF.

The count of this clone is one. The CDR3 protein is CASSPYRGDTEAFF. In nucleotides, the CDR3 is TGTGCCAGCTCACCATACAGGGGTGACACTGAAGCTTTCTTT. V is TRBV18 and J is TRBJ1-1, with 7 bases that match TRBD1. The germline CDR1 and CDR2 sequences are KGHSH and LQKENI. The CDR3 is 14 residues long. The junction had 3 bases not matched to a gene; V was cut back by 2 bases and J by 3 bases.

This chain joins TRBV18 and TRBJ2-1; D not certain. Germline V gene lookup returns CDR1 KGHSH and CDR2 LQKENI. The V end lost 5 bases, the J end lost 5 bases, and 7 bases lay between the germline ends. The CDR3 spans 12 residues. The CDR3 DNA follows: TGTGCCAGCTCATCGAGAAACAATGAGCAGTTCTTC. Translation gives CASSSRNNEQFF.

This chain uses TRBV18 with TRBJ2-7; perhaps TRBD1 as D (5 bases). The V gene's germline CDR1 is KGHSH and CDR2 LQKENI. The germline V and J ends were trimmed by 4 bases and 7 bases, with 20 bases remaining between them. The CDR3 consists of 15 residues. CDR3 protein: CASSQQGPGMGEQYF. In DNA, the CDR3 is TGTGCCAGCTCACAGCAGGGCCCGGGTATGGGAGAGCAGTACTTC.

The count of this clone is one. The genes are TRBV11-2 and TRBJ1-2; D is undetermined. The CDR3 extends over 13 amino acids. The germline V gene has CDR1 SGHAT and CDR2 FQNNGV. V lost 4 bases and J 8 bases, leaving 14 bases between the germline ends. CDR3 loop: CASSSTGPGGYTF. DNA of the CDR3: TGTGCCAGCAGCTCGACCGGGCCGGGAGGCTACACCTTC. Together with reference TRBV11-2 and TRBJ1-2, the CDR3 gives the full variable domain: EAGVAQSPRYKIIEKRQSVAFWCNPISGHATLYWYQQILGQGPKLLIQFQNNGVVDDSQLPKDRFSAERLKGVDSTLKIQPAKLEDSAVYLCASSSTGPGGYTFGSGTRLTVV.

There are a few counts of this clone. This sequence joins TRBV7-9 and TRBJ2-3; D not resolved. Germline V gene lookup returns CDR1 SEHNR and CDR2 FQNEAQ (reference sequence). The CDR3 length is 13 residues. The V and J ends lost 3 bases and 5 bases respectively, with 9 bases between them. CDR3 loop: CASSFQGEDTQYF. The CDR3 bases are TGTGCCAGCAGCTTCCAAGGAGAAGATACGCAGTATTTT.

In nucleotides, the CDR3 is TGTGCCAGCAGTTTGGCAAATAGCAATCAGCCCCAGCATTTT. It yields the protein CASSLANSNQPQHF. The chain uses TRBV28 and TRBJ1-5; D unclear. CDR1 is MDHEN, CDR2 SYDVKM, per germline. The length of the CDR3 is 14 residues. Trimming pared 3 bases from V and 0 bases from J, leaving 6 bases between. The entire variable domain, with the rest obtained from reference TRBV28 and TRBJ1-5, is as follows: DVKVTQSSRYLVKRTGEKVFLECVQDMDHENMFWYRQDPGLGLRLIYFSYDVKMKEKGDIPEGYSVSREKKERFSLILESASTNQTSMYLCASSLANSNQPQHFGDGTRLSIL.

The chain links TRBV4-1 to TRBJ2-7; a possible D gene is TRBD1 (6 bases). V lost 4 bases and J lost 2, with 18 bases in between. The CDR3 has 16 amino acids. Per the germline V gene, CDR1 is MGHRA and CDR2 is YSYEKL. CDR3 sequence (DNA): TGCGCCAGCAGCCCCCGCCCGGGACAAATAACCTACGAGCAGTACTTC. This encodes CASSPRPGQITYEQYF.

The CDR3 DNA reads TGTGCTAGTGGACTACCTCTCCAGCCCCAGCATTTT. Its translation is CASGLPLQPQHF. This chain links TRBV12-5 with TRBJ1-5; D not resolved. CDR3 length: 12 amino acids. Germline values: CDR1 LGHNT, CDR2 FRNRAP. Trimming pared 6 bases from V and 7 bases from J, leaving 10 bases between.

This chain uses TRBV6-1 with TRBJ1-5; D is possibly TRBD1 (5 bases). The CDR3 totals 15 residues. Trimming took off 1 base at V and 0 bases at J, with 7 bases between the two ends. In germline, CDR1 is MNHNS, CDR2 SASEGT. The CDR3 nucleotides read TGTGCCAGCAGTGAAGGACAGTATAGCAATCAGCCCCAGCATTTT. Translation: CASSEGQYSNQPQHF.

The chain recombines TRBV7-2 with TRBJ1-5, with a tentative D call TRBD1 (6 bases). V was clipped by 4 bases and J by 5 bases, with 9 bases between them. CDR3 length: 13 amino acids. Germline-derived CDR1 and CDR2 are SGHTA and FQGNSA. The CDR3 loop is CASSSRGDQPQHF. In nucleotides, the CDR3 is TGTGCCAGCAGCTCCAGGGGCGATCAGCCCCAGCATTTT.

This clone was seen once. The CDR3 loop is CASRGSAGDRYTF. In DNA form, the CDR3 reads TGTGCCAGCAGAGGCTCGGCAGGGGATCGCTACACCTTC. This chain connects TRBV27 to TRBJ1-2, with D possibly TRBD1 on 6 matching bases. In germline, CDR1 is MNHEY, CDR2 SMNVEV (reference sequence). The CDR3 runs to 13 residues. The V end was cut by 6 bases, the J end by 9 bases, with 17 bases between.

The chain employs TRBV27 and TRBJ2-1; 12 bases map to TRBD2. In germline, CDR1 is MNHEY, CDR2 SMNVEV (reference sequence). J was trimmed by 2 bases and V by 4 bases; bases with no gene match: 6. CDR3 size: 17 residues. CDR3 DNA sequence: TGTGCCAGCAGTTCCTCTAGCGGGAGGGCCCCCTACAATGAGCAGTTCTTC. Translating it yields CASSSSSGRAPYNEQFF.

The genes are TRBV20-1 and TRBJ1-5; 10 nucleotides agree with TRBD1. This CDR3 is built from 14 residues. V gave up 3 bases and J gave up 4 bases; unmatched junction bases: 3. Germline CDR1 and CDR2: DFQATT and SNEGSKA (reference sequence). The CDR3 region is CSASGTGVNQPQHF. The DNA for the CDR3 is TGCAGTGCTAGTGGGACAGGGGTGAATCAGCCCCAGCATTTT.

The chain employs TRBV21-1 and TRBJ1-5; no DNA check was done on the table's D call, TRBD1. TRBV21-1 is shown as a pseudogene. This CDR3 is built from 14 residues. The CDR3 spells CASSKADRGQPQHF. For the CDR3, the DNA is TGTGCCAGCAGCAAGGCGGACAGGGGTCAGCCCCAGCATTTT.

The CDR3 region has the DNA TGTGCCAGCAGCTTAGTAGCAGGGTCTGGAAACACCATATATTTT. Translated: CASSLVAGSGNTIYF. This chain uses TRBV7-2 with TRBJ1-3, with D perhaps TRBD1 (5 bases). V was pared by 1 base and J by 1 base, with 8 bases between. The CDR3 consists of 15 residues. Germline V CDR1 and CDR2: SGHTA, FQGNSA.

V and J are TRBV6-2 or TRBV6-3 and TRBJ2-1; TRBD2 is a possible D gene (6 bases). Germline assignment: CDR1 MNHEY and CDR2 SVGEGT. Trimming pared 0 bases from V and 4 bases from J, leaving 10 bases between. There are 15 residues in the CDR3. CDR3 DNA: TGTGCCAGCAGTTACTCGGGGGGATTATACAATGAGCAGTTCTTC. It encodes CASSYSGGLYNEQFF.

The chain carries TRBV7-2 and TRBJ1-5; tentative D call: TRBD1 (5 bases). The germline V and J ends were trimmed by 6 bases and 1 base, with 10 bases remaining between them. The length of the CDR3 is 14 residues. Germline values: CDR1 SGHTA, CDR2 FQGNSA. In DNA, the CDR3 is TGTGCCAGCAGACACGGGGGGAGCAATCAGCCCCAGCATTTT. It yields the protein CASRHGGSNQPQHF.

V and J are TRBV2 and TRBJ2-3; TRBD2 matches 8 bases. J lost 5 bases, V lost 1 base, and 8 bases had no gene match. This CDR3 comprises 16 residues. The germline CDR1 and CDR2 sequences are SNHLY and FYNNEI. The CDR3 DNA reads TGTGCCAGCAGTGAAGTGGGGACTAGTGTTGGAGATACGCAGTATTTT. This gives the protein CASSEVGTSVGDTQYF.

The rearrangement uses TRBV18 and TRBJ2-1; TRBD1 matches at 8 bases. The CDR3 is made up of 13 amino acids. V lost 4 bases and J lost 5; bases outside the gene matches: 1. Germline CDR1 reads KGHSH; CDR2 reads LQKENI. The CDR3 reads CASSRDRHNEQFF. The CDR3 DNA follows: TGTGCCAGCTCACGGGACAGGCACAATGAGCAGTTCTTC.

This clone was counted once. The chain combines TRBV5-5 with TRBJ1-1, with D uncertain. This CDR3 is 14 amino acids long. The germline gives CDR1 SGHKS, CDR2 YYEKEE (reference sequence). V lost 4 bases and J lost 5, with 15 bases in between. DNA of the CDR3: TGTGCCAGCAGCCTCGTCGGGGTAAAAACTGAAGCTTTCTTT. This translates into CASSLVGVKTEAFF.